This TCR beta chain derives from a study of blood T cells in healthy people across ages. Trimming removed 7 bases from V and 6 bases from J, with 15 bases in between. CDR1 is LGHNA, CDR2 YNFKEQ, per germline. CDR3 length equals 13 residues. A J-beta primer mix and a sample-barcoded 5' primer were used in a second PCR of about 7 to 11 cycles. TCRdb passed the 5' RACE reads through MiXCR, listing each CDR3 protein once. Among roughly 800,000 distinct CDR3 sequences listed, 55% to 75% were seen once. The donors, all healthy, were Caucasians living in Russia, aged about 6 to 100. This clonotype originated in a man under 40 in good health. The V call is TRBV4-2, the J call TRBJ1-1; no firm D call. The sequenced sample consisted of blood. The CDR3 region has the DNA TGTGCCAGCACCCTACCTCACACGGCTGAAGCTTTCTTT. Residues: CASTLPHTAEAFF.